At least ten counts were recorded for the clone carrying this T cell receptor (beta chain). Germline CDR1 reads DFQATT; CDR2 reads SNEGSKA (reference sequence). CDR3 length equals 13 residues. This sample is part of a study of neurological immune-mediated disorders. Regarding time point: longitudinal time-point 1 (baseline). MiXCR was run by TCRdb on the 5' RACE reads, yielding one entry per CDR3 protein. The table includes tens of thousands of distinct CDR3 sequences, 10% detected once. This sequence joins TRBV20-1 and TRBJ2-3; a weak D match, TRBD1 (6 bases). The sequenced sample consisted of PBMCs. The receptor was derived from a man younger than 45 in good health. In nucleotides, the CDR3 is TGCAACCTTCGCGGACAGCCGGGGGATACGCAGTATTTT. Protein product: CNLRGQPGDTQYF.